This T cell receptor (beta chain) came from a study of blood T cells in healthy people across ages. General study results and limits: The study found TCR beta diversity correlated strongly with naive T cell percentage.

The CDR3 length is 16 residues. Germline V lookup: CDR1 SGHRS, CDR2 YFSETQ. V gave up 1 base and J gave up 5 bases, with 17 bases separating them. With a J-beta primer mix and a sample-barcoded 5' primer, a second PCR ran roughly 7 to 11 cycles. Every sample gave at least 3 million paired-end reads containing CDR3. TCRdb recomputed calls from the 5' RACE reads with MiXCR, one row per CDR3 protein. Of about 1 million distinct CDR3 sequences listed, more than 35% were seen once; the top ten hold approximately 20%. There were healthy Caucasian individuals from Russia, aged roughly 6 to 100, serving as donors. This clonotype was observed a handful of times. The antigen remains undetermined.

The chain uses TRBV5-1 and TRBJ2-3; D may match TRBD1 or TRBD2 (5 bases each). Specimen: blood. The TCR sequence derives from a woman in her sixties in good health. CDR3: CASSLNQGRVGDTQYF. The CDR3 DNA sequence: TGCGCCAGCAGCTTGAATCAGGGACGGGTCGGAGATACGCAGTATTTT.